This TCR beta chain derives from a study of T cell repertoires in cytomegalovirus infection. The CDR3 has 14 amino acids. V gave up 3 bases and J gave up 6 bases, with 14 bases separating them. MiXCR, applied by TCRdb to the reads, yields one record per CDR3 protein. The data contain approximately 1,000,000 distinct CDR3 sequences, around a third of them seen just once; the ten biggest clones take up roughly an eighth. To note about this clonotype: The antigen remains undetermined.

This TCR was recovered from a human donor in good health (CMV status not recorded). Some clones in this sample may be carry-over from other donors' samples. Sample: cultured CD8+ T cells from PBMCs, taken from culture after CMV antigen stimulation. V gene TRBV12-3 or TRBV12-4 combines with J gene TRBJ1-2; D not certain. CDR3 coding DNA: TGTGCCAGCAGTTTGGTTACAACTTTCCATGGCTACACCTTC. Encoded protein: CASSLVTTFHGYTF.